Reported below is one T cell receptor (beta chain). The sample originates from a study of cytotoxic CD8 clonotypes in ibrutinib-treated CLL. About the study: Response sampling occurred after a median around 11 months of treatment (range 6 to 36). The average sample held approximately 240,000 productive templates and 96,000 or so productive rearrangements.

Trimming left V 8 bases short and J 2 bases short, with 10 bases between. The CDR3 covers 12 residues. CDR1 is SGHTA, CDR2 FQGNSA, per germline. Sequencing was designed to attain a depth spanning 1 in 200,000 to 1 in 1 million T cells. This table comes from immunoSEQ multiplex PCR, and its TCRdb copy is limited to in-frame clones, with some not included. The sample lists some 350,000 clones; 67% were seen once. Frozen-stored PBMCs produced approximately 2 micrograms of genomic DNA for TCR beta libraries. The rearrangement joins TRBV7-2 to TRBJ2-7, with unresolved D. This TCR derives from a human donor with chronic lymphocytic leukemia. Sequenced here: PBMCs, sampled after 36 months of ibrutinib treatment. The CDR3 protein is CASGTDTYEQYF. The DNA of the CDR3 is TGTGCCAGCGGTACAGACACCTACGAGCAGTACTTC.